Described below is a single T cell receptor beta chain sequence and its context. This sample stems from a study of sequential checkpoint blockade in melanoma. Study at large: Arm A got nivolumab then ipilimumab; arm B the reverse, 1:1. Both treatment sequences were followed by maintenance nivolumab.

Germline V gives CDR1 LGHNA, CDR2 YSLEER. The V and J ends lost 0 bases and 0 bases respectively, with 14 bases between them. The CDR3 contains 18 residues. This sample's treatment: randomized to nivolumab then ipilimumab (arm A) or the reverse (arm B). DNA-damaging chemotherapy had not been given to any patient beforehand. Clones were sequenced by immunoSEQ multiplex PCR, and TCRdb holds only the in-frame ones, with some missing. This table has about 40,000 clones, 86% appearing once. The rearrangement links TRBV4-3 to TRBJ2-2; D might be TRBD1 (5 bases). This clonotype was sampled from a human donor with melanoma. This specimen consisted of CD8+ T cells sorted from blood (inferred from file names), obtained from a patient given nivolumab and ipilimumab in sequence. As DNA, the CDR3 is TGCGCCAGCAGCCAAGATCTGCCGCGGACATCGAACACCGGGGAGCTGTTTTTT. Translation gives CASSQDLPRTSNTGELFF.